This TCR delta chain was identified in a study of gamma-delta chains in newborns, infants, children. This CDR3 spans 18 amino acids. Germline V gene data show CDR1 as GEAIGNYY and CDR2 as EKD. Trimming took 3 bases from V and 2 from J, leaving 16 bases between them. TCRdb called clones anew from the reads with CATT. The repertoire holds around 7,500 delta-chain clones, with around 10% as singletons. This receptor was taken from a child who was a newborn, infant or young child, either healthy, febrile or measles-vaccinated (not recorded which). This sequence joins TRDV2 and TRDJ3; possible D gene TRDD3, 6 bases. Sequenced material: blood. This chain's CDR3 is CACDPGGAPTWDTRQMFF. In DNA form, the CDR3 reads TGTGCCTGTGACCCCGGGGGAGCTCCCACCTGGGACACCCGACAGATGTTTTTC.